This T cell receptor beta chain was profiled in a study of cytomegalovirus exposure and HLA in healthy donors. The overall study: Unique TCR beta sequences numbering approximately 100 million came from roughly 180 million T cells in an earlier analysis. General study points: Fewer N-insertions (relative to the roughly 610-donor mean) were reportedly seen in an Asian-associated ancestry cluster in a later analysis. Per published reports, the classifier diagnosed cytomegalovirus status with high specificity and sensitivity.

The PCR made use of 60 Vbeta and 13 Jbeta primers. Assay: immunoSEQ multiplex PCR; the TCRdb copy retains only in-frame clones and omits some. The profile covers around 100,000 clones, with roughly 83% appearing a single time and about 3% taken by the ten largest. There were likely unrecorded immune exposures, though donors were nominally healthy when sampled. As regards this clone: What it binds is not known.

The sample comprised PBMCs. The clonotype comes from a woman younger than 35 in good health and CMV-seropositive.

The CDR3 DNA sequence: TGTGCCAGTCTGACAGGAAAAAATCAGCCCCAGCATTTT. Translating it yields CASLTGKNQPQHF. The V gene is TRBV2, the J gene TRBJ1-5, with TRBD1 as a possible D gene (6 bases). Germline assignment: CDR1 SNHLY and CDR2 FYNNEI. Deletions cut 9 bases from V and 4 bases from J, with 13 bases between. The CDR3 spans 13 residues.